This TCR beta chain derives from a study of cytomegalovirus exposure and HLA in healthy donors. Study findings and constraints: A list of around 160 TCR beta chains associated with cytomegalovirus was given. Follow-up analysis found HLA locus-dependent TCR association rates, highest for DRB1 and lowest for HLA-C. In a later analysis, V- and J-gene trimming of beta chains associated with a DCLRE1C missense variant, replicated independently. CMV serostatus was the sole immune exposure information available.

The CDR3 sequence is 14 residues long. Between the trimmed V and J ends, which lost 3 bases and 5 bases, there was a span of 11 bases. Looked up from germline, CDR1 is SGHTA and CDR2 is FQGNSA. PCR primers comprised 60 Vbeta and 13 Jbeta primers. The protocol was immunoSEQ multiplex PCR, while the TCRdb copy is restricted to in-frame clones and leaves out a portion. This table has 120,000 to 150,000 clones, nearly 90% appearing once. For this clone: Its antigen remains unknown.

The source of this sequence is a woman aged 40 to 49 in good health and CMV-seronegative. The sequenced sample consisted of PBMCs. This sequence joins TRBV7-2 and TRBJ2-1, with D perhaps TRBD1 (5 bases). CDR3 sequence: CASSFQGGDNEQFF. The CDR3 nucleotides read TGTGCCAGCAGCTTTCAGGGTGGGGACAATGAGCAGTTCTTC.